This is a list of T cell receptor beta chains from one sample in a study of CD8+CD57+ T cells in acquired aplastic anemia. One entry per CDR3 protein, called by TCRdb with MiXCR from the reads. The profile covers about 260,000 distinct CDR3 sequences, with approximately 80% appearing a single time and 40% to 55% taken by the ten largest. The sequenced sample was sorted CD4+, CD8+, or CD8+CD57+ T cells (not recorded which) from PBMCs. The origin of the receptors is a human donor with aplastic anemia. Both conserved end residues are part of each CDR3. A D gene is named only where the DNA matches it firmly. The listing skips clone size in some rows; elsewhere it reads once, few, many or a size class.

D gene | clone size | J gene | V gene | CDR3 protein | CDR3 DNA
- | - | TRBJ1-2 | TRBV20-1 | CSARDQARSNYGYTF | TGCAGTGCTAGAGATCAGGCGCGATCTAACTATGGCTACACCTTC
- | once | TRBJ2-7 | TRBV5-4 | CASSLYGGYEQYF | TGTGCCAGCAGCTTATACGGGGGCTACGAGCAGTACTTC
- | - | TRBJ1-6 | TRBV9 | CASSVVGSAYNAPLHF | TGTGCCAGCAGCGTGGTGGGGTCCGCCTACAATGCGCCCCTCCACTTT
- | few | TRBJ2-6 | TRBV7-8 | CASSLAGVPDTHYVLTF | TGTGCCAGCAGCTTAGCGGGAGTTCCCGATACGCACTATGTCCTGACTTTC
- | once | TRBJ2-5 | TRBV20-1 | CSASVETQYF | TGCAGTGCTAGCGTAGAGACCCAGTACTTC
- | - | TRBJ2-7 | TRBV15 | CATSLDTQIYKQYF | TGTGCCACCAGCTTAGATACGCAGATCTATAAGCAGTACTTC
- | - | TRBJ1-1 | TRBV5-5 | CASSVNNLPNTEAFF | TGTGCCAGCAGCGTAAATAATCTACCGAACACTGAAGCTTTCTTT
TRBD2 | few | TRBJ2-3 | TRBV15 | CATSRDSAGAITQYF | TGTGCCACCAGCAGAGATTCAGCGGGGGCTATTACGCAGTATTTT
- | - | TRBJ1-2 | TRBV7-2 | CASSLARGADVHGYTF | TGTGCCAGCAGCTTGGCGAGGGGTGCCGATGTACATGGTTACACCTTC
TRBD2 | once | TRBJ2-7 | TRBV24-1 | CATSDWREDEQYF | TGTGCCACCAGTGATTGGCGGGAGGACGAGCAGTACTTC
- | - | TRBJ2-5 | TRBV7-2 | CASSSTRGTAETHYF | TGTGCCAGCAGTTCCACTAGGGGGACCGCAGAGACCCATTACTTC
- | many | TRBJ1-1 | TRBV28 | CASSFGGNTEAFF | TGTGCCAGCAGTTTCGGGGGGAACACTGAAGCTTTCTTT
- | - | TRBJ1-4 | TRBV7-2 | CASSLARGPDTQYEKLFF | TGTGCCAGCAGCTTAGCGCGCGGACCCGATACGCAGTATGAAAAACTGTTTTTT
- | many | TRBJ2-7 | TRBV3-1 | CASSLLLGEQYF | TGTGCCAGCAGCCTACTTCTGGGGGAGCAGTACTTC
TRBD2 | - | TRBJ2-3 | TRBV20-1 | CSARDGRGEPLDTQYF | TGCAGTGCTAGAGACGGGCGGGGGGAGCCTCTGGATACGCAGTATTTT
TRBD2 | - | TRBJ2-3 | TRBV19 | CASSIASGPDKQQF | TGTGCCAGTAGTATAGCTAGCGGTCCCGATAAGCAGCAGTTT
- | - | TRBJ2-3 | TRBV11-3 | CASSLEGIVDTQYF | TGTGCCAGCAGCTTAGAGGGTATTGTGGATACGCAGTATTTT
TRBD2 | - | TRBJ2-5 | TRBV5-4 | CASSFTSGRAETQYF | TGTGCCAGCAGCTTTACTAGCGGGAGGGCAGAGACCCAGTACTTC
- | - | TRBJ2-6 | TRBV7-3 | CASSRQANDVEHFLTF | TGTGCCAGCTCAAGACAGGCCAACGACGTTGAACACTTCCTGACTTTC
- | - | TRBJ2-7 | TRBV20-1 | CSATDTNSYEQYF | TGCAGTGCTACCGACACGAACTCCTACGAGCAGTACTTC
- | - | TRBJ1-5 | TRBV2 | CASSDAENNQPQHF | TGTGCCAGCAGTGATGCTGAGAACAATCAGCCGCAGCATTTT
TRBD1 | medium-sized | TRBJ1-1 | TRBV29-1 | CSVRTGTGPEAFF | TGCAGCGTGAGGACAGGGACGGGGCCTGAAGCTTTCTTT
- | - | TRBJ2-7 | TRBV19 | CASSVTGTSYEQYF | TGTGCCAGCAGCGTGACAGGTACTTCTTACGAGCAGTACTTC
- | - | TRBJ2-7 | TRBV7-6 | CASSSTPGSEAFFEQYF | -
- | - | TRBJ2-1 | TRBV7-8 | CASSLRGDPEHDYQFF | TGTGCCAGCAGCTTGCGAGGGGACCCTGAGCACGATTACCAGTTCTTC
- | - | TRBJ2-3 | TRBV9 | CASSLEDDIPRGHF | TGTGCCAGCAGCCTAGAAGATGACATCCCTCGGGGGCATTTT
TRBD2 | once | TRBJ2-3 | TRBV19 | CASSQPWRSGREDTQYF | TGTGCCAGTAGTCAACCCTGGCGTAGCGGGAGGGAAGATACGCAGTATTTT
- | - | TRBJ1-2 | TRBV5-1 | CASSPASAAYGYTF | TGCGCCAGCAGCCCAGCCTCGGCAGCCTATGGCTACACCTTC
TRBD1 | - | TRBJ1-1 | TRBV20-1 | CSARQGEAFF | TGCAGTGCCAGACAGGGGGAAGCTTTCTTT
- | - | TRBJ1-1 | TRBV7-9 | CASSLVLAENTEAFF | TGTGCCAGCAGCTTAGTACTGGCGGAGAACACTGAAGCTTTCTTT
- | - | TRBJ2-1 | TRBV7-9 | CASSFQRSSVNDEQFF | TGTGCCAGCAGCTTTCAAAGAAGCAGCGTAAACGATGAGCAGTTCTTC
- | - | TRBJ2-3 | TRBV2 | CASSDGKGTDTQYF | TGTGCCAGCAGCGACGGGAAAGGTACCGATACGCAGTATTTT
- | - | TRBJ1-6 | TRBV9 | CASSPARAEAFFHF | TGTGCCAGCAGCCCGGCGAGGGCTGAAGCTTTCTTTCACTTT
TRBD1 | - | TRBJ1-4 | TRBV11-3 | CASSLDLTGNTEKLFF | TGTGCCAGCAGCTTAGATCTGACAGGGAACACTGAAAAACTGTTTTTT
TRBD2 | - | TRBJ2-5 | TRBV12-3/TRBV12-4 | CASSSDRSGGAEETQYF | TGTGCCAGCAGCTCAGATCGGAGCGGGGGGGCCGAGGAGACCCAGTACTTC
TRBD2 | - | TRBJ2-3 | TRBV10-2 | CASGLAGSTDTQYF | TGCGCCAGCGGACTAGCGGGTAGCACAGATACGCAGTACTTT
- | - | TRBJ2-7 | TRBV15 | CATSSRSSSYEQYF | TGTGCCACCAGCAGTAGGTCATCCTCCTACGAGCAGTACTTC
TRBD2 | few | TRBJ2-1 | TRBV7-9 | CASSVQRSGGCDEQFF | TGTGCCAGCAGCGTGCAAAGAAGCGGGGGGTGCGATGAGCAGTTCTTC
- | once | TRBJ2-7 | TRBV9 | CASSVGGGLKETHF | TGTGCCAGCAGCGTAGGGGGCGGACTGAAAGAGACCCACTTC
- | - | TRBJ1-2 | TRBV20-1 | CSARESGAYGYTF | TGCAGTGCTAGAGAGTCGGGGGCGTATGGCTACACCTTC
TRBD2 | many | TRBJ2-5 | TRBV20-1 | CSAERTSGGISEETQYF | TGCAGTGCCGAGAGGACTAGCGGGGGGATTTCTGAAGAGACCCAGTACTTC